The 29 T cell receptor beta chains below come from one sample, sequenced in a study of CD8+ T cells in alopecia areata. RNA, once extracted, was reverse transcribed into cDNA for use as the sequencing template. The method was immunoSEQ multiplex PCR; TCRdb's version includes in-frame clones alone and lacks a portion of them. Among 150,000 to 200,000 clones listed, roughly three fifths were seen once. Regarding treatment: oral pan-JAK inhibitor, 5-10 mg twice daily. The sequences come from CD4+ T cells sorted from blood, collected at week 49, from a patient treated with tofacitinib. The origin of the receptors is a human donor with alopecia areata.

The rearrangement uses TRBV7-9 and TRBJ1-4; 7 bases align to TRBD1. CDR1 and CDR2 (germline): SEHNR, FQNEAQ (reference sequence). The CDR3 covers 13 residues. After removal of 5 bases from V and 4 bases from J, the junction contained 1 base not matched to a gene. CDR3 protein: CASSRDSNEKLFF. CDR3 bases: TGTGCCAGCAGCCGGGACAGTAATGAAAAACTGTTTTTT.

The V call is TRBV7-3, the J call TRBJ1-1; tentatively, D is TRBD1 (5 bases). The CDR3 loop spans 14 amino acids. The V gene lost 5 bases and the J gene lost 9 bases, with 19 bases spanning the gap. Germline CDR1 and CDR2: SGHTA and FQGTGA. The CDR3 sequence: CASSKSPGTEKAFF. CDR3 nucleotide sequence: TGTGCCAGCAGCAAGAGCCCTGGGACGGAAAAAGCTTTCTTT.

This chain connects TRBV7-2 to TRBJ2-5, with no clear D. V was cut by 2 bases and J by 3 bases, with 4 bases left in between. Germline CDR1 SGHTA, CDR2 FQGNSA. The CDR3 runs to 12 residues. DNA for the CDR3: TGTGCCAGCAGCTTAATCAAAGAGACCCAGTACTTC. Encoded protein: CASSLIKETQYF.

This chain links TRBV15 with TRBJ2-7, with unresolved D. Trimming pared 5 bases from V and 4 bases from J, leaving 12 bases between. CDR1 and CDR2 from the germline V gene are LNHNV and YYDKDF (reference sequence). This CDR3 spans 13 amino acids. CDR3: CATSPNGLYEQYF. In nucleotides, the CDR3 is TGTGCCACCAGCCCGAACGGATTGTACGAGCAGTACTTC.

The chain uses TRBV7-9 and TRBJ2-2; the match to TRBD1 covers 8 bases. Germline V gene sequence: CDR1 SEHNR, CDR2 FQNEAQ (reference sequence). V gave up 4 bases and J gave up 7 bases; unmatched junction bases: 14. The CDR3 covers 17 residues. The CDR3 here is CASSSPRTGHDDGELFF. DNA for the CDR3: TGTGCCAGCAGCTCTCCTAGGACAGGGCATGATGACGGGGAGCTGTTTTTT.

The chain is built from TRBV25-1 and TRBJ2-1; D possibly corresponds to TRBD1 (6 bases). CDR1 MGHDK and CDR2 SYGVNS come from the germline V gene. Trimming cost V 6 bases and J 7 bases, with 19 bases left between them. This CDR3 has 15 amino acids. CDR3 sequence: CASRPQGAAWNEQFF. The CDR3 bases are TGTGCCAGCAGGCCACAGGGAGCGGCTTGGAATGAGCAGTTCTTC.

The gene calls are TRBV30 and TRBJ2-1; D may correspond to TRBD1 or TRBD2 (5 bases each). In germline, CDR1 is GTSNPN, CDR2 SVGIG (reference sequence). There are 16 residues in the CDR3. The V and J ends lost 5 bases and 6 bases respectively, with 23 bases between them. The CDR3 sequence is CAWSPGGRDPVNEQFF. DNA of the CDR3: TGTGCCTGGTCTCCTGGGGGACGGGACCCAGTCAATGAGCAGTTCTTC.

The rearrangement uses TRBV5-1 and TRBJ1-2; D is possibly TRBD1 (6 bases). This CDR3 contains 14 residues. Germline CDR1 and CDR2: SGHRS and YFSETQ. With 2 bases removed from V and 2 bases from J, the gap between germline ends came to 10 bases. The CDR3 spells CASSFRDRNYGYTF. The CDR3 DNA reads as TGCGCCAGCAGCTTTCGAGACAGGAACTATGGCTACACCTTC.

This chain's CDR3 is CAISEGTNGGDTF. The CDR3, as DNA: TGTGCCATCAGTGAGGGGACGAACGGTGGGGACACCTTC. The V gene is TRBV10-3, the J gene TRBJ1-2; D possibly corresponds to TRBD1 (5 bases). CDR1 and CDR2 (germline): ENHRY, SYGVKD. V shed 2 bases and J shed 12 bases, with 16 bases lying between them. There are 13 residues in the CDR3.

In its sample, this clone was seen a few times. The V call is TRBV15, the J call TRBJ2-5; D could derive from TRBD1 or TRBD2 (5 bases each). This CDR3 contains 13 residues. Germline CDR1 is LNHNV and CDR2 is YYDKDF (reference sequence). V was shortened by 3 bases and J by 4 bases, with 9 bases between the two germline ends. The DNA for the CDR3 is TGTGCCACCAGCAGGGGGGTTGGAGAGACCCAGTACTTC. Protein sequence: CATSRGVGETQYF.

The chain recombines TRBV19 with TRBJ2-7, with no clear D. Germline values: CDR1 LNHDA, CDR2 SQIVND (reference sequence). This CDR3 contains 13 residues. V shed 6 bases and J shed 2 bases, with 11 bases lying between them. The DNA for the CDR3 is TGTGCCAGTAGGGCCCCAACAACCTACGAGCAGTACTTC. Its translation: CASRAPTTYEQYF.

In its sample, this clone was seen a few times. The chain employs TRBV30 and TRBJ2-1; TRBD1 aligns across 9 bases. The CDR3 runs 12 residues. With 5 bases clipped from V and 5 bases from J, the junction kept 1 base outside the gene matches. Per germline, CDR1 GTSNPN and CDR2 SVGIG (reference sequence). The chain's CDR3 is CAWGTGNNEQFF. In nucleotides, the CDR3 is TGTGCCTGGGGGACAGGGAACAATGAGCAGTTCTTC.

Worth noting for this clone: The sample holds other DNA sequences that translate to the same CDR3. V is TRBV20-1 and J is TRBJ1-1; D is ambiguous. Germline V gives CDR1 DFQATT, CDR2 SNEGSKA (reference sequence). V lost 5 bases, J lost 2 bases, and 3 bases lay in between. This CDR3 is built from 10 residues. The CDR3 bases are TGCAGTGCTGGTAACACTGAAGCTTTCTTT. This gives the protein CSAGNTEAFF.

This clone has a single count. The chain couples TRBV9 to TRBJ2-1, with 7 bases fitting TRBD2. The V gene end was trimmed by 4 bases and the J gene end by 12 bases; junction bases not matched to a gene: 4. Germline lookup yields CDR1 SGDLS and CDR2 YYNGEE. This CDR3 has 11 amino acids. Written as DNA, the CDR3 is TGTGCCAGCAGCCCGGGACTAACGCAGTTCTTC. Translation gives CASSPGLTQFF.

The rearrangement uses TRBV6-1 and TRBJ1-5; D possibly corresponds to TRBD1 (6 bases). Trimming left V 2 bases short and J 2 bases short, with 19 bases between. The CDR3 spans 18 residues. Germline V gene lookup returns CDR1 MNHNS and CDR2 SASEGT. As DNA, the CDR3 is TGTGCCAGCAGTGAATCGGCAGGGGTCGGTTTTGGCAATCAGCCCCAGCATTTT. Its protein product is CASSESAGVGFGNQPQHF.

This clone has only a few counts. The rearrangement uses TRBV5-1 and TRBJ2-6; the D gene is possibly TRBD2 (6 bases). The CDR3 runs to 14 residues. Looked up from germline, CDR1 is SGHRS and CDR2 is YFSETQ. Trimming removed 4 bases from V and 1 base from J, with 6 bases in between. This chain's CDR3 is CASSGGSGANVLTF. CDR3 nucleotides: TGCGCCAGCAGCGGAGGGTCTGGGGCCAACGTCCTGACTTTC.

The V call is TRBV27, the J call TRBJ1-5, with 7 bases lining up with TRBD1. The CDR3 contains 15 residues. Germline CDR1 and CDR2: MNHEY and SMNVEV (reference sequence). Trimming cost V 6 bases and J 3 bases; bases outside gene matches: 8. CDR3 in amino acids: CASRSGTDVNQPQHF. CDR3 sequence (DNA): TGTGCCAGCAGATCGGGGACAGACGTCAATCAGCCCCAGCATTTT.

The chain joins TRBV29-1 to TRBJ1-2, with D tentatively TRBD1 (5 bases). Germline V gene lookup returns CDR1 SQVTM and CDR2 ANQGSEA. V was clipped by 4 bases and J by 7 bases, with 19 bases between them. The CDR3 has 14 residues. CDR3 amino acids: CSVVQEDDSGGYTF. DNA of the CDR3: TGCAGCGTTGTACAGGAGGACGACTCGGGTGGCTACACCTTC.

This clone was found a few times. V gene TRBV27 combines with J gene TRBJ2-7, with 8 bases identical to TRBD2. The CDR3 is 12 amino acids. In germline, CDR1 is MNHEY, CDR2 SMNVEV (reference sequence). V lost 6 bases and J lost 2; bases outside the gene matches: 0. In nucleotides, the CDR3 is TGTGCCAGCAGGGGACTAGCCTACGAGCAGTACTTC. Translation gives CASRGLAYEQYF.

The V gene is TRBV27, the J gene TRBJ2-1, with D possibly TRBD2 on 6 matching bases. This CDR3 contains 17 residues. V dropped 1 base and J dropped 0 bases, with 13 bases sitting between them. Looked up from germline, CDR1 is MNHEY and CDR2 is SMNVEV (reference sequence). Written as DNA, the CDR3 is TGTGCCAGCAGTTTATACGGGCGGGGTAGCTCCTACAATGAGCAGTTCTTC. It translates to CASSLYGRGSSYNEQFF.

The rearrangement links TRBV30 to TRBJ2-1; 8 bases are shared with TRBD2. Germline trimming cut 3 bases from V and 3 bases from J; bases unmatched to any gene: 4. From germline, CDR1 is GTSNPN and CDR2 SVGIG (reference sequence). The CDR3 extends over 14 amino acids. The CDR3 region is CAWSTLAGYNEQFF. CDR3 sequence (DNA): TGTGCCTGGAGCACGCTAGCGGGCTACAATGAGCAGTTCTTC.

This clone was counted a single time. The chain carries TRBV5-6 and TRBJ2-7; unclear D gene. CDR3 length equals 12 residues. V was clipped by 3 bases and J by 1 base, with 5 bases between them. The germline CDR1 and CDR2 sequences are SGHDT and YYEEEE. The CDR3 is CASSSSSYEQYF. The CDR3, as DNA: TGTGCCAGCAGCTCCAGTTCCTACGAGCAGTACTTC.

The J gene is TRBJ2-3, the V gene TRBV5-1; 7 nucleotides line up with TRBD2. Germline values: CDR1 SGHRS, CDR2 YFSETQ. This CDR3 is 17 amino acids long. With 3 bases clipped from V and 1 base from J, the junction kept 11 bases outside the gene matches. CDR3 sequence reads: CASSSQPTGGGTDTQYF. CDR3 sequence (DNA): TGCGCCAGCAGCTCCCAACCGACGGGAGGTGGCACAGATACGCAGTATTTT.

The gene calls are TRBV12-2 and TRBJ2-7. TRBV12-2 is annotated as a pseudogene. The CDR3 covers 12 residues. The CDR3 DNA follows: TGTGCAAGTCGCCCCTGGTGGAAGGCGGACGCCTTC. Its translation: CASRPWWKADAF.

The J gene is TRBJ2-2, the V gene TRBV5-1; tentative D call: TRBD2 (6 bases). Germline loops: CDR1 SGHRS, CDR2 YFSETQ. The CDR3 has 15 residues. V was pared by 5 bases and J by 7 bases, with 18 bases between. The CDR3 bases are TGCGCCAGCAGAAGAACGAGGGCGGAGGGCGGGGAGCTGTTTTTT. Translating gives CASRRTRAEGGELFF.

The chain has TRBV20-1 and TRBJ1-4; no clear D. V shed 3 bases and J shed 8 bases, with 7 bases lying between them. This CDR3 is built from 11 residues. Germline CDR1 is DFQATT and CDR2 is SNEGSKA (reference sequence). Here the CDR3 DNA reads TGCAGTGCTAGGCTAGGGGAAAAACTGTTTTTT. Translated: CSARLGEKLFF.

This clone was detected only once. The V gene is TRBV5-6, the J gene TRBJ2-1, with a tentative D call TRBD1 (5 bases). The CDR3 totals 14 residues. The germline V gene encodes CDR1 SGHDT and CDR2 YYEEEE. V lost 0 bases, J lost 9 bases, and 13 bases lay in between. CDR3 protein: CASSLGLPRGEQFF. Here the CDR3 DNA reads TGTGCCAGCAGCTTGGGACTCCCTAGGGGTGAGCAGTTCTTC.

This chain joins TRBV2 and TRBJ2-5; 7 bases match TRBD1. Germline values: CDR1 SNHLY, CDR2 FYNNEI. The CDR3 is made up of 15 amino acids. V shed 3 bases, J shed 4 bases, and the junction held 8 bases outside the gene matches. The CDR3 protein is CASSDPGSGGETQYF. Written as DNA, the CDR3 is TGTGCCAGCAGTGACCCCGGGTCAGGGGGAGAGACCCAGTACTTC.

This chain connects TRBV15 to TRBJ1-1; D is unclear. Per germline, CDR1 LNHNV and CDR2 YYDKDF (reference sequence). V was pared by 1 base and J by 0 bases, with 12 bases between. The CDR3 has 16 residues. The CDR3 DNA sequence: TGTGCCACCAGCAGAGTGCGTAACGGACTGAACACTGAAGCTTTCTTT. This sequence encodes CATSRVRNGLNTEAFF.